These 3 T cell receptor beta chains originate from one sample sequenced in a study of shared clonotypes between healthy human individuals. TCRdb's table, derived via immunoSEQ multiplex PCR, lists solely in-frame clones and lacks some. The table lists hundreds of thousands of clones, around 77% of them singletons. The sample consisted of PBMCs. The receptor set was obtained from a woman aged 40 to 55 in good health. Some clones in this sample may be carry-over from other donors' samples.

This clone was seen just once. CDR3 region: CAWTYRDSYEQYF. Written as DNA, the CDR3 is TGTGCCTGGACTTACAGGGACTCCTACGAGCAGTACTTC. The chain uses TRBV30 and TRBJ2-7; the D gene is possibly TRBD1 (6 bases). The CDR3 contains 13 residues. Germline CDR1 GTSNPN, CDR2 SVGIG (reference sequence). Trimming took 4 bases from V and 0 from J, leaving 10 bases between them. The variable domain in full, completed from reference TRBV30 and TRBJ2-7, reads SQTIHQWPATLVQPVGSPLSLECTVEGTSNPNLYWYRQAAGRGLQLLFYSVGIGQISSEVPQNLSASRPQDRQFILSSKKLLLSDSGFYLCAWTYRDSYEQYFGPGTRLTVT.

The chain couples TRBV5-5 to TRBJ2-7; 8 nucleotides align to TRBD1. Germline CDR1 is SGHKS and CDR2 is YYEKEE (reference sequence). V was pared by 4 bases and J by 3 bases, with 3 bases of the junction left unmatched. This CDR3 is 13 amino acids long. CDR3 sequence (DNA): TGTGCCAGCAGCCTGACAGGGGACTACGAGCAGTACTTC. Protein: CASSLTGDYEQYF.

This clone appeared once. The chain recombines TRBV2 with TRBJ2-3; D gene unclear. The CDR3 covers 11 residues. V lost 7 bases and J lost 4, with 6 bases in between. Germline values: CDR1 SNHLY, CDR2 FYNNEI. CDR3 bases: TGTGCCAGCATAGCTTCAGATACGCAGTATTTT. It is translated as CASIASDTQYF.